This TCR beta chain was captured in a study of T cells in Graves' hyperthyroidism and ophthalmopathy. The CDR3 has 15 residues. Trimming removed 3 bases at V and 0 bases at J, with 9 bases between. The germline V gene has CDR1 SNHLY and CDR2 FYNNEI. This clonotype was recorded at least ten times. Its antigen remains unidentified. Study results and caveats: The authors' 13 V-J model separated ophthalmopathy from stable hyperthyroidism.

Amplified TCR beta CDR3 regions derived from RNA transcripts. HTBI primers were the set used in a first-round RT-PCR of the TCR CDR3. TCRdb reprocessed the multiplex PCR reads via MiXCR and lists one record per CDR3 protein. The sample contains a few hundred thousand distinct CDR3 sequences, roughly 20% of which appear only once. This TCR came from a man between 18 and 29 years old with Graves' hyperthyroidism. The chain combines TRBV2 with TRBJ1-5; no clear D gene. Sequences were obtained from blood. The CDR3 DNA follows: TGTGCCAGCAGTGACTCGGAGAATAGCAATCAGCCCCAGCATTTT. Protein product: CASSDSENSNQPQHF.